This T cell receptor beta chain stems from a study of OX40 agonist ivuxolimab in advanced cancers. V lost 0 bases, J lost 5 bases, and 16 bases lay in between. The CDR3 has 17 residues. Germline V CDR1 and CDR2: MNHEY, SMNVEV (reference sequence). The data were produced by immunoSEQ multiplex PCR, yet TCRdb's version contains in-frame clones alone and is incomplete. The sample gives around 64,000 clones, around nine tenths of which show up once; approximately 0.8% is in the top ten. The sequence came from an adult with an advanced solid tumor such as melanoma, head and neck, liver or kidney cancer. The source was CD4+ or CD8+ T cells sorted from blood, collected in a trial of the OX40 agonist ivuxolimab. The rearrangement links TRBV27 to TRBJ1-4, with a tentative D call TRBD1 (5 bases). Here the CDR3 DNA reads TGTGCCAGCAGTTTATCCTTTCCGGGACGGGGGAATGAAAAACTGTTTTTT. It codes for CASSLSFPGRGNEKLFF.